This T cell receptor beta chain comes out of a study of T cells after yellow fever vaccination. TCRdb redid the calling of the 5' RACE reads with MiXCR, one entry per CDR3 protein. In the table there are more than 450,000 distinct CDR3 sequences, roughly a fifth of which are singletons. A few counts support this clonotype. Trimming pared 3 bases from V and 0 bases from J, leaving 7 bases between. Looked up from germline, CDR1 is SGHRS and CDR2 is YFSETQ. The CDR3 is 15 residues long. The rearrangement links TRBV5-1 to TRBJ2-6, with D uncertain. The sequence derives from a young man who received the YFV17D yellow fever vaccine. Material: PBMCs, obtained about 20 days after the first yellow fever vaccination. The CDR3 loop is CASSYASSGANVLTF. Written as DNA, the CDR3 is TGCGCCAGCAGCTACGCCAGCTCTGGGGCCAACGTCCTGACTTTC.